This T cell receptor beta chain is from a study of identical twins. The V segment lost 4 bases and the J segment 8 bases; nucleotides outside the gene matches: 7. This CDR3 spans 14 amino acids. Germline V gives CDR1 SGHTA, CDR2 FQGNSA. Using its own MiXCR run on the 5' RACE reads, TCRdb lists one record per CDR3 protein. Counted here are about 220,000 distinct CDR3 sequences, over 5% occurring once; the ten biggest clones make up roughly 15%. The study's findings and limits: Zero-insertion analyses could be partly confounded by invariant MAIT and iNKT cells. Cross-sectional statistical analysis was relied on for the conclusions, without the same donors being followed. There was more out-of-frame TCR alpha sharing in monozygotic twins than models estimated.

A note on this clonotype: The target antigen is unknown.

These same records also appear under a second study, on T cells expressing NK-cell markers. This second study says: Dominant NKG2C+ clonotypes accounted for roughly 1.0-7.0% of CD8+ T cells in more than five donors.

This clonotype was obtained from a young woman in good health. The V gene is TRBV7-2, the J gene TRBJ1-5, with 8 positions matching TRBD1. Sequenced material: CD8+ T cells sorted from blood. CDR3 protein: CASSSSGGWEPQHF. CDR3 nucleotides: TGTGCCAGCAGCTCGTCAGGGGGCTGGGAGCCCCAGCATTTT. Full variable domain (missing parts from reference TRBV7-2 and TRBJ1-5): GAGVSQSPSNKVTEKGKDVELRCDPISGHTALYWYRQSLGQGLEFLIYFQGNSAPDKSGLPSDRFSAERTGGSVSTLTIQRTQQEDSAVYLCASSSSGGWEPQHFGDGTRLSIL.